These 27 T cell receptor beta chains share one sample of origin, sequenced in a study of cytotoxic CD8 clonotypes in ibrutinib-treated CLL. Clones were sequenced by immunoSEQ multiplex PCR, and TCRdb holds only the in-frame ones, with some missing. The sample holds 200,000 to 250,000 clones, 70% seen once. The sequenced sample was PBMCs, obtained after 12 months of ibrutinib treatment. These receptors were collected from a human donor with chronic lymphocytic leukemia.

The J gene is TRBJ1-5, the V gene TRBV28; TRBD1 matches at 7 bases. Germline-derived CDR1 and CDR2 are MDHEN and SYDVKM. There are 12 residues in the CDR3. J lost 7 bases, V lost 5 bases, and 2 bases had no gene match. As DNA, the CDR3 is TGTGCCAGCAGTCGACAGGGCCAGCCCCAGCATTTT. Its translation is CASSRQGQPQHF.

The chain couples TRBV18 to TRBJ2-7; D is undetermined. CDR3 length: 14 amino acids. Per germline, CDR1 KGHSH and CDR2 LQKENI. The V gene lost 2 bases and the J gene lost 6 bases, with 14 bases spanning the gap. In DNA form, the CDR3 reads TGTGCCAGCTCACCAATGGACGGCGCTGGCGAGCAGTACTTC. Amino acids: CASSPMDGAGEQYF. The entire variable domain, with the rest obtained from reference TRBV18 and TRBJ2-7, is as follows: NAGVMQNPRHLVRRRGQEARLRCSPMKGHSHVYWYRQLPEEGLKFMVYLQKENIIDESGMPKERFSAEFPKEGPSILRIQQVVRGDSAAYFCASSPMDGAGEQYFGPGTRLTVT.

The chain couples TRBV9 to TRBJ2-7, with D uncertain. The CDR3 covers 12 residues. V shed 0 bases and J shed 5 bases, with 6 bases lying between them. CDR1 is SGDLS and CDR2 is YYNGEE in the germline V gene. The CDR3 spells CASSVGSHEQYF. The CDR3 bases are TGTGCCAGCAGCGTAGGATCCCACGAGCAGTACTTC.

The chain combines TRBV7-3 with TRBJ2-5; D possibly uses TRBD1 or TRBD2 (5 bases each). Deletions cut 5 bases from V and 5 bases from J, with 18 bases between. The length of the CDR3 is 15 residues. Germline loops: CDR1 SGHTA, CDR2 FQGTGA. In DNA, the CDR3 is TGTGCCAGCAGCGTCCCATCCGGGACCTGTGAGACCCAGTACTTC. Its translation: CASSVPSGTCETQYF.

V usage is TRBV29-1 and J usage is TRBJ2-7; TRBD2 might be the D (6 bases). The germline gives CDR1 SQVTM, CDR2 ANQGSEA. CDR3 length: 13 residues. Trimming removed 3 bases at V and 1 base at J, with 10 bases between. This CDR3 reads CSVEAGQSYEQYF. The CDR3 bases are TGCAGCGTTGAGGCGGGGCAGTCCTACGAGCAGTACTTC.

The chain employs TRBV6-1 and TRBJ1-2; D unresolved. CDR1 and CDR2 from the germline V gene are MNHNS and SASEGT. V was cut by 2 bases and J by 2 bases, with 12 bases left in between. The CDR3 covers 15 residues. CDR3 residues: CASSEKEGLNYGYTF. The CDR3 nucleotides read TGTGCCAGCAGTGAAAAGGAGGGCCTCAACTATGGCTACACCTTC.

This clone was seen only a few times. The gene calls are TRBV7-9 and TRBJ2-7; D unclear. The CDR3 has 15 amino acids. The germline gives CDR1 SEHNR, CDR2 FQNEAQ (reference sequence). The germline V and J ends were trimmed by 3 bases and 6 bases, with 18 bases remaining between them. The CDR3 DNA reads as TGTGCCAGCAGCTTTCCGGCTCGTCCCATTACCGAGCAGTACTTC. It is translated as CASSFPARPITEQYF.

The chain uses TRBV6-6 and TRBJ2-7; 10 nucleotides match TRBD2. The CDR3 has 15 residues. Germline CDR1 and CDR2: MNHNY and SVGAGI (reference sequence). V was pared by 5 bases and J by 4 bases, with 8 bases of the junction left unmatched. CDR3 DNA: TGTGCCAGCAGTGACCTAGCGGGGGCCCCGTACGAGCAGTACTTC. This encodes CASSDLAGAPYEQYF.

The chain carries TRBV6-5 and TRBJ1-1; possibly TRBD1 for D (6 bases). CDR1 and CDR2 (germline): MNHEY, SVGAGI. The CDR3 totals 12 residues. The V end lost 7 bases, the J end lost 11 bases, and 17 bases lay between the germline ends. The CDR3 loop reads CASNLGGGPAFF. DNA for the CDR3: TGTGCCAGCAATTTGGGTGGGGGGCCGGCTTTCTTT.

The chain joins TRBV2 to TRBJ2-3, with D unresolved. V lost 6 bases, J lost 1 base, and 14 bases lay in between. Per the germline V gene, CDR1 is SNHLY and CDR2 is FYNNEI. The CDR3 consists of 15 residues. The DNA of the CDR3 is TGTGCCAGCAGACGGACCATTTCAGGCACAGATACGCAGTATTTT. Amino acids: CASRRTISGTDTQYF.

V gene TRBV10-2 combines with J gene TRBJ1-1, with 7 bases identical to TRBD1. This CDR3 has 16 residues. With 6 bases clipped from V and 5 bases from J, the junction kept 15 bases outside the gene matches. CDR1 is WSHSY, CDR2 SAAADI, per germline. The CDR3: CASSDHGDSSRTEAFF. The DNA of the CDR3 is TGCGCCAGCAGCGACCATGGGGACAGCTCAAGGACTGAAGCTTTCTTT.

The chain is built from TRBV6-5 and TRBJ2-7, with a weak D call TRBD1 (5 bases). From germline, CDR1 is MNHEY and CDR2 SVGAGI. The V and J ends lost 6 bases and 8 bases respectively, with 8 bases between them. The CDR3 loop spans 10 amino acids. The CDR3, as DNA: TGTGCCAGCAGGGGGCTTAAGCAGTACTTC. Encoded protein: CASRGLKQYF.

The chain uses TRBV18 and TRBJ1-5; tentative D call: TRBD1 (5 bases). There are 15 residues in the CDR3. Trimming took 5 bases from V and 1 from J, leaving 12 bases between them. Germline CDR1 KGHSH, CDR2 LQKENI. CDR3 in amino acids: CASSTTRASNQPQHF. The DNA of the CDR3 is TGTGCCAGCTCAACCACCAGGGCGAGCAATCAGCCCCAGCATTTT.

The chain couples TRBV5-1 to TRBJ1-2; no definite D call. The germline gives CDR1 SGHRS, CDR2 YFSETQ. Trimming pared 4 bases from V and 4 bases from J, leaving 20 bases between. The CDR3 spans 16 residues. CDR3 in DNA: TGCGCCAGCAGCCCTCCGGTCCCCCGGCTAGGCTATGGCTACACCTTC. Translation: CASSPPVPRLGYGYTF. The full variable domain, with the rest looked up from reference TRBV5-1 and TRBJ1-2, is KAGVTQTPRYLIKTRGQQVTLSCSPISGHRSVSWYQQTPGQGLQFLFEYFSETQRNKGNFPGRFSGRQFSNSRSEMNVSTLELGDSALYLCASSPPVPRLGYGYTFGSGTRLTVV.

The chain uses TRBV11-2 and TRBJ2-3; maybe TRBD2 (6 bases). V was shortened by 5 bases and J by 2 bases, with 17 bases between the two germline ends. CDR1 and CDR2 (germline): SGHAT, FQNNGV. This CDR3 has 16 amino acids. The CDR3 DNA reads as TGTGCCAGCAGCCGTAGAGCGGGTTACTACACAGATACGCAGTATTTT. The encoded protein is CASSRRAGYYTDTQYF.

This clone was seen once. This sequence joins TRBV27 and TRBJ1-1, with D possibly being TRBD1 (5 bases). This CDR3 spans 15 amino acids. V was cut by 6 bases and J by 0 bases, with 14 bases left in between. Germline CDR1 reads MNHEY; CDR2 reads SMNVEV (reference sequence). In nucleotides, the CDR3 is TGTGCCAGCAGGGGGGACGGGACCCTGAACACTGAAGCTTTCTTT. Amino acid sequence: CASRGDGTLNTEAFF.

The chain couples TRBV19 to TRBJ1-1, with D possibly being TRBD1 (6 bases). The CDR3 covers 12 residues. Germline V gene sequence: CDR1 LNHDA, CDR2 SQIVND (reference sequence). V shed 5 bases and J shed 9 bases, with 13 bases lying between them. The CDR3 DNA is TGTGCCAGTAGTGCGACTACAGGGAAAGCTTTCTTT. It encodes CASSATTGKAFF.

This chain links TRBV7-2 with TRBJ2-7; 15 positions agree with TRBD2. The length of the CDR3 is 15 residues. The junction had 4 bases not matched to a gene; V was cut back by 9 bases and J by 1 base. Germline V lookup: CDR1 SGHTA, CDR2 FQGNSA. The CDR3 nucleotides are TGTGCCAGTAAAGGACTAGCGGGGGGGTCCTACGAGCAGTACTTC. Translated: CASKGLAGGSYEQYF. Full variable domain (outside the CDR3, taken from reference TRBV7-2 and TRBJ2-7): GAGVSQSPSNKVTEKGKDVELRCDPISGHTALYWYRQSLGQGLEFLIYFQGNSAPDKSGLPSDRFSAERTGGSVSTLTIQRTQQEDSAVYLCASKGLAGGSYEQYFGPGTRLTVT.

This clone was recorded once. The chain combines TRBV9 with TRBJ2-1, with 7 bases identical to TRBD1. The CDR3 contains 14 residues. V lost 0 bases to trimming and J lost 3 bases; unmatched junction nucleotides: 0. In germline, CDR1 is SGDLS, CDR2 YYNGEE. CDR3 in amino acids: CASSVGTGYNEQFF. For the CDR3, the DNA is TGTGCCAGCAGCGTAGGGACAGGCTACAATGAGCAGTTCTTC.

The V call is TRBV4-2, the J call TRBJ2-1; a weak D match, TRBD1 (5 bases). The CDR3 is 17 residues long. Deletions cut 2 bases from V and 0 bases from J, with 14 bases between. Germline-derived CDR1 and CDR2 are LGHNA and YNFKEQ. CDR3 loop: CASSQPWGSSSYNEQFF. In nucleotides, the CDR3 is TGTGCCAGCAGCCAACCATGGGGCTCGAGCTCCTACAATGAGCAGTTCTTC.

The chain joins TRBV6-5 to TRBJ2-2; D is unclear. Germline-derived CDR1 and CDR2 are MNHEY and SVGAGI. Trimming stripped 6 bases from V and 4 bases from J, with 9 bases between. The CDR3 length is 13 residues. CDR3 coding DNA: TGTGCCAGCAGGGCCACTTCCACCGGGGAGCTGTTTTTT. It encodes CASRATSTGELFF.

The chain employs TRBV15 and TRBJ2-7; D call uncertain. Germline lookup yields CDR1 LNHNV and CDR2 YYDKDF (reference sequence). V lost 9 bases to trimming and J lost 0 bases, with 18 bases between them. There are 15 residues in the CDR3. CDR3 nucleotides: TGTGCCACATCAATTGGCGGTCTAAGCTCCTACGAGCAGTACTTC. Translation: CATSIGGLSSYEQYF. Supplemented by reference TRBV15 and TRBJ2-7, the full variable domain reads DAMVIQNPRYQVTQFGKPVTLSCSQTLNHNVMYWYQQKSSQAPKLLFHYYDKDFNNEADTPDNFQSRRPNTSFCFLDIRSPGLGDTAMYLCATSIGGLSSYEQYFGPGTRLTVT.

This rearrangement joins TRBV4-3 to TRBJ2-3; the match to TRBD2 covers 8 bases. V gave up 6 bases and J gave up 3 bases; unmatched junction bases: 5. This CDR3 is 14 amino acids long. The germline V gene encodes CDR1 LGHNA and CDR2 YSLEER. CDR3 in DNA: TGCGCCAGCAGGTCCAGCGGGAGTACAGATACGCAGTATTTT. It specifies CASRSSGSTDTQYF.

The genes are TRBV19 and TRBJ1-6, with D uncertain. CDR1 is LNHDA and CDR2 is SQIVND in the germline V gene (reference sequence). V was shortened by 3 bases and J by 1 base, with 10 bases between the two germline ends. CDR3 length: 16 residues. DNA for the CDR3: TGTGCCAGTAGTATGGATCTGGGTTCCTATAATTCACCCCTCCACTTT. Encoded protein: CASSMDLGSYNSPLHF.

The chain employs TRBV9 and TRBJ2-2; D is unresolved. The CDR3 is 14 residues long. Germline CDR1 and CDR2: SGDLS and YYNGEE. V was cut by 1 base and J by 6 bases, with 10 bases left in between. CDR3 sequence reads: CASSVRVGPGELFF. CDR3 DNA sequence: TGTGCCAGCAGCGTAAGAGTAGGGCCCGGGGAGCTGTTTTTT.

The chain uses TRBV9 and TRBJ1-1, with D possibly being TRBD1 (5 bases). There are 14 residues in the CDR3. V was trimmed by 1 base and J by 1 base, leaving 8 bases between them. Germline CDR1 and CDR2: SGDLS and YYNGEE. The CDR3: CASSVITGNTEAFF. The DNA of the CDR3 is TGTGCCAGCAGCGTAATAACAGGGAACACTGAAGCTTTCTTT.

This chain joins TRBV13 and TRBJ2-1; D is unclear. The CDR3 has 15 amino acids. The germline V gene has CDR1 PRHDT and CDR2 FYEKMQ (reference sequence). The germline V and J ends were trimmed by 4 bases and 0 bases, with 10 bases remaining between them. The CDR3 region has the DNA TGTGCCAGCAGCTCAAGGGATTTCTCCTACAATGAGCAGTTCTTC. Amino acids: CASSSRDFSYNEQFF.